This T cell receptor (beta chain) was found in a study of beta chain features in type 1 diabetes. Study-wide results and limits: For type 1 diabetes patients, VDJ junctions showed fewer insertions and more deletions. Possible PCR preference for shorter templates applied equally to patients and controls. Researchers report that Type 1 diabetes patients had moderately but significantly shorter TCRB CDR3s across all four CD4+ subsets.

Comment on this clone: Its antigen is unknown.

All of the isolated RNA was reverse transcribed, so expressed TCRB transcripts were sequenced. Profiled with immunoSEQ multiplex PCR; TCRdb holds only in-frame clones, not every one. Of hundreds of thousands of clones in the sample, 11% to 15% were seen once. Germline values: CDR1 GTSNPN, CDR2 SVGIG (reference sequence). The CDR3 is made up of 16 amino acids. V shed 1 base and J 0 bases; nucleotides not matched to a gene: 3. Sorting based on CD45RO/CCR7/CD25/CD127/CD95/CD27 separated CD4+ naive, central memory, regulatory and stem cell-like memory cells. The chain has TRBV30 and TRBJ2-6; 7 bases align to TRBD1. Sequencing was carried out using naive CD4+ T cells from blood. The clonotype comes from a man younger than 30 with type 1 diabetes. This chain's CDR3 is CAWSGTGTSGANVLTF. The CDR3 DNA sequence: TGTGCCTGGAGTGGGACAGGCACCTCTGGGGCCAACGTCCTGACTTTC.